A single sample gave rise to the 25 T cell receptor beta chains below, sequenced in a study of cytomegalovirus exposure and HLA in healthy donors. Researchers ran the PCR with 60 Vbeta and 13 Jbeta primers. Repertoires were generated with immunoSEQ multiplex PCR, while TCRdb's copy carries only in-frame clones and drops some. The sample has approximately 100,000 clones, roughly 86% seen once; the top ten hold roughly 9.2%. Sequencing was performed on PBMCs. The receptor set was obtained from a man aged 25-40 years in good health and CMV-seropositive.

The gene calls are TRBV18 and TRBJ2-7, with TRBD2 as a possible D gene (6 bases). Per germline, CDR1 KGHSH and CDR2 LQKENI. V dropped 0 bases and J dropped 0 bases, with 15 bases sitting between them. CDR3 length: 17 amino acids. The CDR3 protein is CASSPPVAGPSSYEQYF. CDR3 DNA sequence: TGTGCCAGCTCACCACCGGTGGCGGGGCCAAGCTCCTACGAGCAGTACTTC.

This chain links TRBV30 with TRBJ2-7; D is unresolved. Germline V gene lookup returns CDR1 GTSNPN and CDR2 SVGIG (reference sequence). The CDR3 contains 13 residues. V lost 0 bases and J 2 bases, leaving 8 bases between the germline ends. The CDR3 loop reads CAWSVTVPYEQYF. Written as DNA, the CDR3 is TGTGCCTGGAGTGTTACTGTTCCCTACGAGCAGTACTTC.

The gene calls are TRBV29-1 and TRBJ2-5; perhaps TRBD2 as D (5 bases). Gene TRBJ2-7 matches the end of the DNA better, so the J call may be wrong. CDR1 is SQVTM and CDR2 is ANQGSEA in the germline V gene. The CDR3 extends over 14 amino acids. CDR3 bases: TGCAGCGCGAATGAGGGCGGAAAGACCTACGAGCAGTACTTC. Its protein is CSANEGGKTYEQYF.

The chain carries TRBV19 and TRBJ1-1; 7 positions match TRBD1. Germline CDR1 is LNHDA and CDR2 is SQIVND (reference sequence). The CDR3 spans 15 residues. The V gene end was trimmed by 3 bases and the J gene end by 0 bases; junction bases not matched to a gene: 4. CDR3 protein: CASSMGDRVNTEAFF. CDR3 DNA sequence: TGTGCCAGTAGTATGGGGGACAGAGTGAACACTGAAGCTTTCTTT.

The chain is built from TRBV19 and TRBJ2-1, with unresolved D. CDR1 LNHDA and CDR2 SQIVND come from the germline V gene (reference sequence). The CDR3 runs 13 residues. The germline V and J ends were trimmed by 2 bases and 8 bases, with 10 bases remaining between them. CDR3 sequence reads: CASSITNGDEQFF. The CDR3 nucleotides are TGTGCCAGTAGTATAACGAACGGTGATGAGCAGTTCTTC.

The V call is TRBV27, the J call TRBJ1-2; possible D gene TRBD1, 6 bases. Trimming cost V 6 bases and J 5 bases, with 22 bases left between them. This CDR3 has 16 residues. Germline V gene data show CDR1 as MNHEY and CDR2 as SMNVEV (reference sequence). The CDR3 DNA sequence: TGTGCCAGCAGCCAATTGGGACAAAGCGGATGGTATGGCTACACCTTC. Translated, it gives CASSQLGQSGWYGYTF.

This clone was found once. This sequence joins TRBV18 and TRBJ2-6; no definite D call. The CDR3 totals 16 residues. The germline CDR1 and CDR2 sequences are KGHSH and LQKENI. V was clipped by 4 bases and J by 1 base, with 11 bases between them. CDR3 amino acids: CASSQSSPSGANVLTF. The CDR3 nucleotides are TGTGCCAGCTCACAAAGTAGCCCGTCTGGGGCCAACGTCCTGACTTTC.

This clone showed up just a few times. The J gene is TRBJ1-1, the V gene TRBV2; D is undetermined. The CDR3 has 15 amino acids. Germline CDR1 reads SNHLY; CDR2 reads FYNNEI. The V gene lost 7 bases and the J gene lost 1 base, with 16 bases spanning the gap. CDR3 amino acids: CASNTLTEPNTEAFF. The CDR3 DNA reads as TGTGCCAGCAACACCCTTACAGAACCGAACACTGAAGCTTTCTTT.

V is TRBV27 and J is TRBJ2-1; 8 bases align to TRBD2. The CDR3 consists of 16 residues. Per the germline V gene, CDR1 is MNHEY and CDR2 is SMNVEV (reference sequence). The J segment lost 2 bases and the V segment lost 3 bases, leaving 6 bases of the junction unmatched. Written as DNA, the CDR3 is TGTGCCAGCAGTTTCTACGGGAGGGCAACCTACAATGAGCAGTTCTTC. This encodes CASSFYGRATYNEQFF.

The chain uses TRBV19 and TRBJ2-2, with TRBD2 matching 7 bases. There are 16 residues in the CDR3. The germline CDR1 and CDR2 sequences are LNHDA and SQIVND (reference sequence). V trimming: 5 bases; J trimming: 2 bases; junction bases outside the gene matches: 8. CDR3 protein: CASSGGRLANTGELFF. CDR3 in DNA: TGTGCCAGTAGTGGGGGTCGACTAGCCAACACCGGGGAGCTGTTTTTT.

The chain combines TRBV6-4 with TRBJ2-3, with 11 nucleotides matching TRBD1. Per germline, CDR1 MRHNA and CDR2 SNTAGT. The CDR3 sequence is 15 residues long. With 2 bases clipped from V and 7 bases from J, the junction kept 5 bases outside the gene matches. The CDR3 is CASSDGTGGWNTQYF. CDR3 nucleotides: TGTGCCAGCAGTGACGGGACAGGGGGATGGAATACGCAGTATTTT.

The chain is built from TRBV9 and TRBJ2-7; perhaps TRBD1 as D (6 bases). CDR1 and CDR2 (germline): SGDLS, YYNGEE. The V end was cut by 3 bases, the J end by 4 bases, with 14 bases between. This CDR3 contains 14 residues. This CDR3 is CASSGDTGNYEQYF. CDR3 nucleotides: TGTGCCAGCAGCGGGGACACGGGGAATTACGAGCAGTACTTC.

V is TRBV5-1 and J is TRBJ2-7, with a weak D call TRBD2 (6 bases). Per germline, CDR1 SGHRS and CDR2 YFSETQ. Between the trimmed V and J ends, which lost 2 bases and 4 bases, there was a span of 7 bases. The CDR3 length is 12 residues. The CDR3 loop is CASSFAGYEQYF. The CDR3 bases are TGCGCCAGCAGCTTTGCGGGATACGAGCAGTACTTC.

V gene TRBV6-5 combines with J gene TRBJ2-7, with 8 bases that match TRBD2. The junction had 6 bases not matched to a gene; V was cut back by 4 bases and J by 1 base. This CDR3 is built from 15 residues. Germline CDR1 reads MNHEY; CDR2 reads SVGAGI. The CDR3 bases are TGTGCCAGCAGTTCGCTCCTAGCGGGTTCCTACGAGCAGTACTTC. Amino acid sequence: CASSSLLAGSYEQYF.

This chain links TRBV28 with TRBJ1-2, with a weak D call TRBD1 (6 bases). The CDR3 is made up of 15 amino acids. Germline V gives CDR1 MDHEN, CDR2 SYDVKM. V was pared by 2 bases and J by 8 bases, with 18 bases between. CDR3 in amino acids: CASSLRWRGADGYTF. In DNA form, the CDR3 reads TGTGCCAGCAGTTTACGATGGCGGGGGGCGGACGGCTACACCTTC.

DNA of the CDR3: TGTGCCAGCAGACCCACCAGGGACATTGCTAACTATGGCTACACCTTC. It specifies CASRPTRDIANYGYTF. The V call is TRBV11-2, the J call TRBJ1-2, with D perhaps matching TRBD1 (6 bases). The V end was cut by 6 bases, the J end by 0 bases, with 17 bases between. This CDR3 has 16 amino acids. The germline CDR1 and CDR2 sequences are SGHAT and FQNNGV.

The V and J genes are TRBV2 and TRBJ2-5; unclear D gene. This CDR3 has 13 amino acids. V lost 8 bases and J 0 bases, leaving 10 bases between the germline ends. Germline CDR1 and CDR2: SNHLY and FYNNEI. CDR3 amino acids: CASESRYQETQYF. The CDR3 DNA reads TGTGCCAGCGAAAGCAGGTACCAAGAGACCCAGTACTTC.

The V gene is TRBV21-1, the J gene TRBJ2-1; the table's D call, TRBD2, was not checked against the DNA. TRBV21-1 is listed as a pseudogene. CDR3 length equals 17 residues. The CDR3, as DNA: TGTGCCAGCAGCACAGAGGCGGGAGCCAGTATGATTCATGAGCAGTTCTTC. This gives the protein CASSTEAGASMIHEQFF.

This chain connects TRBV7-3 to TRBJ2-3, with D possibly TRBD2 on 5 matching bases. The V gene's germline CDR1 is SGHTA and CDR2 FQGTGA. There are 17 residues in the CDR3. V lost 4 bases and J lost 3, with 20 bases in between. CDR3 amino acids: CASSSPMTGTQTDTQYF. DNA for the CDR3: TGTGCCAGCAGCTCCCCAATGACGGGAACCCAAACAGATACGCAGTATTTT.

CDR3: CASSIGRGSSKRETQYF. In DNA form, the CDR3 reads TGTGCCAGTAGTATAGGTCGCGGGAGTTCTAAGCGGGAGACCCAGTACTTC. The chain has TRBV19 and TRBJ2-5; the match to TRBD2 covers 7 bases. This CDR3 spans 17 amino acids. Germline assignment: CDR1 LNHDA and CDR2 SQIVND (reference sequence). The trim removed 1 base at V and 5 bases at J, leaving 13 bases unmatched.

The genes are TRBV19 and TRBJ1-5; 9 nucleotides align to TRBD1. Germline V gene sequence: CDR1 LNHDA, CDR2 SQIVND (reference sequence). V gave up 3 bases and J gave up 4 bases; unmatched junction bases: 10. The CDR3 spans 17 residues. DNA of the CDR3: TGTGCCAGTAGTATTGGTCCGGGACAGGGAATGAATCAGCCCCAGCATTTT. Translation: CASSIGPGQGMNQPQHF.

The CDR3 protein is CASSDLREPNQPQHF. CDR3 in DNA: TGTGCCAGCAGTGATCTACGGGAACCCAATCAGCCCCAGCATTTT. V is TRBV2 and J is TRBJ1-5, with no clear D. The CDR3 runs to 15 residues. V was shortened by 3 bases and J by 3 bases, with 12 bases between the two germline ends. Looked up from germline, CDR1 is SNHLY and CDR2 is FYNNEI.

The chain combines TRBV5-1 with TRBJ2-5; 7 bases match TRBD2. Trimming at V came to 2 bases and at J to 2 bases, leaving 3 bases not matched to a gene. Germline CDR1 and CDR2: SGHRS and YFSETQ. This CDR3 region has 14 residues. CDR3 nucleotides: TGCGCCAGCAGCTTCACAGCGGGGCAAGAGACCCAGTACTTC. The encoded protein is CASSFTAGQETQYF.

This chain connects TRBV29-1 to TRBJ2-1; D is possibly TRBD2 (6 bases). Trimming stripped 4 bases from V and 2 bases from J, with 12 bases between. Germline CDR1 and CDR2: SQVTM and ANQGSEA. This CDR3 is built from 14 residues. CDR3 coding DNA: TGCAGCGTTGTAGCGGAGGAAACCTACAATGAGCAGTTCTTC. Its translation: CSVVAEETYNEQFF.

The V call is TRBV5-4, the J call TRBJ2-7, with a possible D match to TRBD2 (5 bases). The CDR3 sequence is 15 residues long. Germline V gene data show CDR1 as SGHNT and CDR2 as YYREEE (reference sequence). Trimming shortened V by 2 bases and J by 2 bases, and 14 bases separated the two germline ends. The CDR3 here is CASSLSGGSPYEQYF. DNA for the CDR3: TGTGCCAGCAGCTTATCGGGTGGGAGTCCCTACGAGCAGTACTTC.